Following are 9 T cell receptor beta chains from one sample sequenced in a study of CD8 T cells in ankylosing spondylitis. TCRdb itself ran the 5' RACE reads through MiXCR, one entry per CDR3 protein. The sample carries 200,000 to 250,000 distinct CDR3 sequences, approximately 12% recorded once. Input material: blood, either unsorted or a sorted T cell fraction (not recorded which). The receptors were gathered from a male donor with ankylosing spondylitis or in good health (not recorded which).

This clonotype has only a few counts. The chain employs TRBV4-1 and TRBJ2-3; D remains ambiguous. Germline V gives CDR1 MGHRA, CDR2 YSYEKL. The CDR3 consists of 13 residues. V lost 2 bases and J lost 1, with 4 bases in between. CDR3 amino acids: CASSQLGTDTQYF. The CDR3 nucleotides are TGCGCCAGCAGCCAACTTGGCACAGATACGCAGTATTTT.

CDR3 in amino acids: CASSFSQGEEQYF. Written as DNA, the CDR3 is TGTGCCAGCAGCTTCTCCCAGGGAGAAGAGCAGTACTTC. This chain connects TRBV7-9 to TRBJ2-7; D is perhaps TRBD1 or TRBD2 (5 bases each). This CDR3 has 13 residues. V was clipped by 3 bases and J by 7 bases, with 13 bases between them. Looked up from germline, CDR1 is SEHNR and CDR2 is FQNEAQ (reference sequence).

This clonotype has ten or more counts. The chain couples TRBV9 to TRBJ1-1; TRBD1 agrees at 8 bases. This CDR3 has 14 residues. V shed 3 bases and J 3 bases; nucleotides not matched to a gene: 4. Germline V lookup: CDR1 SGDLS, CDR2 YYNGEE. The CDR3 spells CASSDLQGDTEAFF. In DNA, the CDR3 is TGTGCCAGCAGCGACCTACAGGGGGACACTGAAGCTTTCTTT.

In its sample, this clonotype was seen many times. V and J are TRBV11-2 and TRBJ2-5; TRBD1 aligns across 7 bases. The CDR3 covers 15 residues. V dropped 4 bases and J dropped 0; count of bases not matched to a gene: 5. Germline CDR1 and CDR2: SGHAT and FQNNGV. CDR3 nucleotides: TGTGCCAGCAGCTCATCACAGGGGAACCAAGAGACCCAGTACTTC. It specifies CASSSSQGNQETQYF.

The V gene is TRBV15, the J gene TRBJ1-1; D unclear. V lost 0 bases and J lost 3, with 11 bases in between. CDR1 and CDR2 from the germline V gene are LNHNV and YYDKDF (reference sequence). The CDR3 contains 15 residues. CDR3 in DNA: TGTGCCACCAGCAGAGATCGGGCCGGGGACACTGAAGCTTTCTTT. Translating it yields CATSRDRAGDTEAFF.

About this clonotype: At one boundary the junction diverges from the germline segment, which might be a read error. The chain links TRBV19 to TRBJ1-5, with D tentatively TRBD1 (5 bases). This CDR3 contains 11 residues. Germline V lookup: CDR1 LNHDA, CDR2 SQIVND (reference sequence). CDR3 sequence: CASSIGTISNF. The CDR3 region has the DNA TGTGCCAGTAGTATTGGGACTATCAGCAATTTT.

The chain employs TRBV13 and TRBJ2-3; no clear D gene. The CDR3 loop spans 13 amino acids. Trimming cost V 4 bases and J 7 bases, with 12 bases left between them. From germline, CDR1 is PRHDT and CDR2 FYEKMQ (reference sequence). The CDR3 loop reads CASSSPYENTQYF. The CDR3 DNA is TGTGCCAGCAGCTCGCCGTATGAGAATACGCAGTATTTT.

Only a few counts were recorded for this clonotype. The CDR3 DNA is TGTGCCAGCAGCCTCTCTCTACAGAGCGAGCAGTACTTC. Protein sequence: CASSLSLQSEQYF. The gene calls are TRBV3-1 and TRBJ2-7; D remains unclear. This CDR3 contains 13 residues. In germline, CDR1 is LGHDT, CDR2 YNNKEL (reference sequence). Trimming left V 4 bases short and J 6 bases short, with 13 bases between.

This clonotype occurred many times. The chain links TRBV15 to TRBJ2-7, with D uncertain. Trimming cost V 5 bases and J 1 base, with 12 bases left between them. The CDR3 has 14 amino acids. Germline lookup yields CDR1 LNHNV and CDR2 YYDKDF (reference sequence). The CDR3 DNA reads as TGTGCCACCAGCGGCCCAGGAAGTTCCTACGAGCAGTACTTC. It translates to CATSGPGSSYEQYF.